This paragraph covers one TCR beta chain sequence. The antigen remains unidentified. The CDR3 covers 13 residues. Trimming left V 4 bases short and J 8 bases short, with 11 bases between. Germline-derived CDR1 and CDR2 are MGHRA and YSYEKL. The data derive from a study of T cell responses to AZD1222 COVID-19 vaccine. General study points: CD4 TCRs covered the whole spike, strongest at regions 160-218 and 743-854. Researchers took repertoire samples only after the peak T cell response had come.

Some clones are missing from TCRdb's copy, which holds only in-frame ones; the method was immunoSEQ multiplex PCR. In the table there are some 120,000 clones, 93% of which are singletons. The chain combines TRBV4-1 with TRBJ1-4; D remains ambiguous. The specimen was peripheral blood, collected on day 0 of AZD1222 vaccination. This clonotype was sampled from an adult in good health. The chain's CDR3 is CASSRLVGEKLFF. The CDR3 DNA follows: TGCGCCAGCAGCCGGCTTGTGGGCGAAAAACTGTTTTTT.